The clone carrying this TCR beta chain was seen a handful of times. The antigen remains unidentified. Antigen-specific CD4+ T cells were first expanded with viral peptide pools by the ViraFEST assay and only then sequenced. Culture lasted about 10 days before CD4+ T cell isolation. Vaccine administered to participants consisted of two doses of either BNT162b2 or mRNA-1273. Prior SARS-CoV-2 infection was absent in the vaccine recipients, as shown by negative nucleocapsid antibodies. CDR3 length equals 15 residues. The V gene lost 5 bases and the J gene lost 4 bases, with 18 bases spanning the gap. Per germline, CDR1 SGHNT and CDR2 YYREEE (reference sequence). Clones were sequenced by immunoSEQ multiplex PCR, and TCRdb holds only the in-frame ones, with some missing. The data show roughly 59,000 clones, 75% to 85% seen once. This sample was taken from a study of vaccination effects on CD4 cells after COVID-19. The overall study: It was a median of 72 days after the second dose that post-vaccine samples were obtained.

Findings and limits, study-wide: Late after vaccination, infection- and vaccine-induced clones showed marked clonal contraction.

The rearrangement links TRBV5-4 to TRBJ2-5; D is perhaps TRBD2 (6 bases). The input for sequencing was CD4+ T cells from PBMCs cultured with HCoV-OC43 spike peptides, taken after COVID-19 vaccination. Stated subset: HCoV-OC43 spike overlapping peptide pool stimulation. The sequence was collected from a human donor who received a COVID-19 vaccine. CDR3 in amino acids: CASRDKSGVLETQYF. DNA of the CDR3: TGTGCCAGCAGGGATAAATCGGGGGTCTTAGAGACCCAGTACTTC.